The TCR beta chain under discussion was sequenced for a study of shared clonotypes between healthy human individuals. Across the study: CD4 naive and memory got three plates each, CD8 naive two, CD8 memory one.

The germline CDR1 and CDR2 sequences are SGHNT and YYREEE (reference sequence). The CDR3 has 15 residues. Trimming removed 0 bases at V and 2 bases at J, with 12 bases between. CD45RO-negative, CCR7-positively selected cells formed the naive CD8 fraction, excluding terminally differentiated effector memory CD45RA+ cells. The protocol was immunoSEQ multiplex PCR, while the TCRdb copy is restricted to in-frame clones and leaves out a portion. The data show about 600,000 clones, about 95% seen once. Points on this clone: Its cognate antigen is unknown.

Notes on the study in general: Sorted-subset sequencing, rarefaction showed, was incomplete despite large depth. The sharing of 5% to 5.5% of naive CD4 clonotypes was seen across a handful of donors.

Sequences were obtained from naive CD8+ T cells sorted from blood. The clonotype comes from a woman in her twenties or thirties in good health. V gene TRBV5-4 combines with J gene TRBJ2-7; possible D gene TRBD2, 6 bases. Here the CDR3 DNA reads TGTGCCAGCAGCTTGGCGACTAGTCCCCCCTACGAGCAGTACTTC. Its protein product is CASSLATSPPYEQYF.